Listed below are T cell receptor beta chains from one sample, sequenced in a study of T-cell memory formation after mild COVID-19. TCRdb recomputed calls from the 5' RACE reads with MiXCR, one row per CDR3 protein. The table records about 150,000 distinct CDR3 sequences, 10% to 15% of them present only once. Sequences were obtained from PBMCs or a T cell subset sorted from them (not recorded which). The origin of the receptors is a man between 18 and 29 years old who had mild COVID-19 (a few samples of this study predate the infection). Cell type and time point are not known. The CDR3 runs from the conserved cysteine through the conserved F or W. A D gene is named only where the DNA matches it firmly. Size is stated for part of the rows, as once, few or many counts, or as a class when the clone is expanded.

CASSLGAEVGEQYF,TGCGCCAGCAGCTTAGGTGCGGAGGTTGGCGAGCAGTACTTC,TRBV5-1,TRBJ2-7,-,-
CASSDFTGELFF,TGTGCCAGCAGTGACTTTACCGGGGAGCTGTTTTTT,TRBV2,TRBJ2-2,few,-
CAISESTVNTEAFF,TGTGCCATCAGTGAGTCGACGGTGAACACTGAAGCTTTCTTT,TRBV10-3,TRBJ1-1,few,-
CASSSQGADGNTIYF,TGCGCCAGCAGCTCCCAGGGGGCAGATGGAAACACCATATATTTT,TRBV5-1,TRBJ1-3,few,TRBD1
CASSTSQMVRTEAFF,TGTGCCAGCAGCACCTCCCAAATGGTCCGCACTGAAGCTTTCTTT,TRBV7-2,TRBJ1-1,-,-
CASSLGQGHQPQHF,TGTGCCAGCTCGCTGGGACAGGGACATCAGCCCCAGCATTTT,TRBV18,TRBJ1-5,-,TRBD1
CASSRLDSPSSYEQYF,TGTGCCAGCAGCCGCCTGGACAGCCCTAGCTCCTACGAGCAGTACTTC,TRBV4-2,TRBJ2-7,many,-
CASSPRRTHTDTQYF,TGTGCCAGCTCACCACGTAGGACCCACACAGATACGCAGTATTTT,TRBV18,TRBJ2-3,-,-
CASQGQPNTEAFF,TGTGCCAGTCAGGGACAGCCGAACACTGAAGCTTTCTTT,TRBV9,TRBJ1-1,few,TRBD1
CASSSRQGAYEQYF,TGCGCCAGCAGCTCGCGACAGGGAGCCTACGAGCAGTACTTC,TRBV4-3,TRBJ2-7,-,TRBD1
CASSLGPDYEQYF,TGCGCCAGCAGCTTGGGGCCAGACTACGAGCAGTACTTC,TRBV5-1,TRBJ2-7,-,-
CASSFNVNIQYF,TGTGCCAGCAGCTTTAACGTAAACATTCAGTACTTC,TRBV5-4,TRBJ2-4,-,-
CASSLVIQAANYGYTF,TGTGCCAGCAGTTTAGTAATCCAGGCAGCTAACTATGGCTACACCTTC,TRBV12-3/TRBV12-4,TRBJ1-2,few,-
CASSLGRSSTEAFF,TGTGCCAGCAGCTTGGGGAGGTCGAGCACTGAAGCTTTCTTT,TRBV7-2,TRBJ1-1,few,-
CSARSGHEQYF,TGCAGTGCAAGATCCGGCCACGAGCAGTACTTC,TRBV20-1,TRBJ2-7,-,-
CASSLGMENTEAFF,TGTGCCAGCAGCCTCGGAATGGAGAACACTGAAGCTTTCTTT,TRBV7-9,TRBJ1-1,-,-
CASSRGEITNEKLFF,TGCGCCAGCAGCCGGGGGGAAATAACTAATGAAAAACTGTTTTTT,TRBV5-1,TRBJ1-4,few,-
CASSLSGLAGGQETQYF,TGCGCCAGCAGCCTGTCAGGACTAGCAGGCGGTCAAGAGACCCAGTACTTC,TRBV5-1,TRBJ2-5,many,TRBD2
CASSLQGPNYGYTF,TGTGCCAGCAGTTTGCAGGGTCCTAACTATGGCTACACCTTC,TRBV12-3/TRBV12-4,TRBJ1-2,many,-
CASRGDNWNTEAFF,TGTGCCAGCAGGGGGGACAACTGGAACACTGAAGCTTTCTTT,TRBV2,TRBJ1-1,-,-
CASRLPGQVNGYTF,TGTGCCAGCCGACTACCGGGACAGGTCAATGGCTACACCTTC,TRBV7-2,TRBJ1-2,few,TRBD1
CASSKGSEAFF,TGTGCCAGCAGTAAAGGATCCGAAGCTTTCTTT,TRBV2,TRBJ1-1,few,-
CASSKDRGTEAFF,TGTGCCAGCAGCAAGGACAGGGGGACTGAAGCTTTCTTT,TRBV7-7,TRBJ1-1,-,TRBD1
CASSQGLTGSWELFF,TGTGCCAGCAGCCAAGGACTGACGGGGTCCTGGGAGCTGTTTTTT,TRBV3-1,TRBJ2-2,-,-
CSASQGPGQPQHF,TGCAGTGCTTCACAGGGTCCGGGCCAGCCCCAGCATTTT,TRBV20-1,TRBJ1-5,many,-
CASSGYHNEQFF,TGTGCCAGCAGCGGATATCACAATGAGCAGTTCTTC,TRBV7-2,TRBJ2-1,many,-
CASSQDPSGGGNGELFF,TGCGCCAGCAGCCAAGATCCCAGCGGGGGAGGGAACGGGGAGCTGTTTTTT,TRBV4-3,TRBJ2-2,many,TRBD2
CSASRRGVEAFF,TGCAGTGCTAGCAGGCGTGGGGTTGAAGCTTTCTTT,TRBV20-1,TRBJ1-1,many,-
CASSPLLGTRPNEQFF,TGTGCCAGCAGTCCCCTCCTAGGGACTAGGCCCAATGAGCAGTTCTTC,TRBV12-3/TRBV12-4,TRBJ2-1,few,TRBD2
CASSFRAGQPYEQYF,TGCGCCAGCAGCTTTCGGGCTGGACAGCCCTACGAGCAGTACTTC,TRBV5-1,TRBJ2-7,many,-
CASSLGRENSPLHF,TGTGCCAGCAGTTTAGGCAGGGAGAATTCACCCCTCCACTTT,TRBV12-3/TRBV12-4,TRBJ1-6,many,-
CSAARGLQPQHF,TGCAGTGCAGCCCGGGGGCTTCAGCCCCAGCATTTT,TRBV20-1,TRBJ1-5,-,-
CASSQTSVTDTQYF,TGTGCCAGCAGCCAGACGAGCGTGACAGATACGCAGTATTTT,TRBV7-2,TRBJ2-3,many,-
CSAYLRRTVVSGANVLTF,TGCAGTGCATACCTACGGAGAACCGTCGTCTCTGGGGCCAACGTCCTGACTTTC,TRBV20-1,TRBJ2-6,few,-
CASNVAAENTGELFF,TGCGCCAGCAACGTTGCGGCGGAGAACACCGGGGAGCTGTTTTTT,TRBV5-1,TRBJ2-2,many,-
CASSLWLAGFYNEQFF,TGTGCCAGCAGCTTATGGCTAGCGGGGTTCTACAATGAGCAGTTCTTC,TRBV7-9,TRBJ2-1,few,TRBD2
CASSWGRVEETQYF,TGTGCCAGCAGTTGGGGTCGGGTGGAGGAAACGCAGTATTTT,TRBV6-6,TRBJ2-3,-,-
CASSLWGLQETQYF,TGTGCCAGCAGTTTATGGGGACTGCAAGAGACCCAGTACTTC,TRBV28,TRBJ2-5,many,-
CAISESTGPNTEAFF,TGTGCCATCAGTGAGTCGACAGGCCCCAACACTGAAGCTTTCTTT,TRBV10-3,TRBJ1-1,-,-
CAGSRTQETQYF,TGTGCCGGAAGCAGGACCCAAGAGACCCAGTACTTC,TRBV2,TRBJ2-5,few,-
CASSVAVETQYF,TGTGCCAGCTCCGTAGCTGTCGAGACCCAGTACTTC,TRBV7-9,TRBJ2-5,few,-
CASRGTAPYEQYF,TGTGCCAGTAGAGGGACAGCCCCCTACGAGCAGTACTTC,TRBV28,TRBJ2-7,-,TRBD1
CASSYRTVHYGYTF,TGTGCCAGCAGCTACCGGACAGTGCACTATGGCTACACCTTC,TRBV5-6,TRBJ1-2,few,-
CASSTSRGSNQPQHF,TGTGCCAGCAGCACGAGCAGGGGGAGCAATCAGCCCCAGCATTTT,TRBV6-6,TRBJ1-5,few,TRBD1
CASSLDPNTGELFF,TGTGCCAGCAGCTTAGACCCGAACACCGGGGAGCTGTTTTTT,TRBV7-2,TRBJ2-2,-,-
CASSHGTVDEQYF,TGTGCCAGCAGCCACGGGACAGTGGACGAGCAGTACTTC,TRBV6-5,TRBJ2-7,many,TRBD1
CASSQTDYGYTF,TGCGCCAGCAGCCAAACGGACTATGGCTACACCTTC,TRBV4-1,TRBJ1-2,few,-
CASGPRKGPLSGANVLTF,TGCGCCAGCGGCCCTAGGAAGGGTCCCCTCTCTGGGGCCAACGTCCTGACTTTC,TRBV5-1,TRBJ2-6,many,-
CATSRDKGTYGYTF,TGTGCCACCAGCAGAGATAAGGGGACCTATGGCTACACCTTC,TRBV15,TRBJ1-2,-,-
CSAPPAGSTEAFF,TGCAGTGCCCCTCCGGCGGGGAGCACTGAAGCTTTCTTT,TRBV20-1,TRBJ1-1,-,-
CASSLASGSPEQYF,TGCGCCAGCAGCTTGGCTTCGGGGTCCCCCGAGCAGTACTTC,TRBV5-1,TRBJ2-7,many,-
CASSPMTGQETQYF,TGTGCCAGCAGCCCCATGACAGGTCAAGAGACCCAGTACTTC,TRBV7-9,TRBJ2-5,-,-
CASSLKAAGGTQYF,TGTGCCAGCAGTTTGAAGGCCGCAGGCGGGACCCAGTACTTC,TRBV27,TRBJ2-5,few,-